This TCR beta chain was obtained from a study of shared clonotypes between healthy human individuals. Study conclusions and caveats: The small donor group covered limited genetic and exposure diversity.

This clone was picked up many times. The antigen is not known. The same CDR3 is also encoded by other DNA sequences in this sample. Donors were healthy HIV-negative adults without recent acute infections or vaccinations. Clones were read by immunoSEQ multiplex PCR, and TCRdb kept only the in-frame ones, dropping some. The sample consists of 400,000 to 500,000 clones, about 82% of them appearing once. CDR3 length: 14 amino acids. The junction had 7 bases not matched to a gene; V was cut back by 5 bases and J by 4 bases. Germline V gene sequence: CDR1 MNHEY, CDR2 SMNVEV (reference sequence). The clonotype was recovered from a middle-aged woman in good health. Some clones in this sample may be carry-over from other donors' samples. The V gene is TRBV27, the J gene TRBJ1-2; 7 bases agree with TRBD1. The sequenced material came from PBMCs. The CDR3 sequence: CASSTRTGPYGYTF. The CDR3 bases are TGTGCCAGCAGTACCCGGACAGGCCCCTATGGCTACACCTTC.